The 21 T cell receptor beta chains given below trace back to one sample, sequenced in a study of graft-versus-host responses after intestinal transplantation. For these receptors, no antigen is known. Assay: immunoSEQ multiplex PCR; the TCRdb copy retains only in-frame clones and omits some. The sample shows more than 100,000 clones, 85% to 95% of them seen only once. Sequencing was performed on unstimulated CD4+ T cells sorted from spleen or lymph node cells, taken before intestinal transplant. The origin of the receptors is a human donor who received an intestinal transplant.

This chain uses TRBV6-5 with TRBJ2-7; 11 bases are a match to TRBD2. The J segment lost 3 bases and the V segment lost 5 bases, leaving 6 bases of the junction unmatched. Germline V gene lookup returns CDR1 MNHEY and CDR2 SVGAGI. This CDR3 is built from 15 residues. CDR3 DNA sequence: TGTGCCAGCAGTGGTACGGGACTAGCGGACTACGAGCAGTACTTC. It codes for CASSGTGLADYEQYF.

The chain employs TRBV12-5 and TRBJ1-3, with D tentatively TRBD1 (5 bases). The V and J ends lost 1 base and 0 bases respectively, with 10 bases between them. The CDR3 is made up of 16 amino acids. Germline V gives CDR1 LGHNT, CDR2 FRNRAP. CDR3 loop: CASGLASDSSGNTIYF. Written as DNA, the CDR3 is TGTGCTAGTGGTTTGGCCAGCGACAGCTCTGGAAACACCATATATTTT.

The V and J genes are TRBV30 and TRBJ1-2, with 7 bases identical to TRBD1. Germline V gene data show CDR1 as GTSNPN and CDR2 as SVGIG (reference sequence). This CDR3 has 13 amino acids. The trim removed 5 bases at V and 0 bases at J, leaving 3 bases unmatched. For the CDR3, the DNA is TGTGCCTGGCAGGGGGAACCTAACTATGGCTACACCTTC. It translates to CAWQGEPNYGYTF.

The chain is built from TRBV28 and TRBJ2-7; D remains unclear. The V and J ends lost 7 bases and 4 bases respectively, with 8 bases between them. From germline, CDR1 is MDHEN and CDR2 SYDVKM. The CDR3 is made up of 11 amino acids. The CDR3, as DNA: TGTGCCAGCACCGCGAAATACGAGCAGTACTTC. Its translation: CASTAKYEQYF.

The V and J genes are TRBV15 and TRBJ1-2; 8 bases align to TRBD1. Trimming took 3 bases from V and 1 from J; bases not matched to a gene: 19. The CDR3 extends over 20 amino acids. Germline V gives CDR1 LNHNV, CDR2 YYDKDF (reference sequence). The CDR3 reads CATSRTLLQGAGLGNYGYTF. The CDR3 nucleotides are TGTGCCACCAGCAGGACTCTTCTCCAGGGGGCGGGTTTGGGTAACTATGGCTACACCTTC.

This clone has a handful of counts. J is TRBJ2-4 and V is TRBV6-6; 10 bases line up with TRBD2. The germline V gene has CDR1 MNHNY and CDR2 SVGAGI (reference sequence). J gave up 0 bases and V 2 bases, and 1 base lay outside the gene matches. This CDR3 contains 16 residues. Here the CDR3 reads CASSYPSGGAKNIQYF. CDR3 DNA: TGTGCCAGCAGTTACCCTAGCGGGGGAGCCAAAAACATTCAGTACTTC.

The chain recombines TRBV18 with TRBJ1-1, with D possibly TRBD1 on 5 matching bases. Germline V gene sequence: CDR1 KGHSH, CDR2 LQKENI. Trimming took 3 bases from V and 7 from J, leaving 18 bases between them. The CDR3 loop spans 15 amino acids. The CDR3 DNA follows: TGTGCCAGCTCACCCCCAGGACAATCCCGTAGTGAAGCTTTCTTT. This codes for CASSPPGQSRSEAFF.

V is TRBV23-1 and J is TRBJ2-2, with D unresolved. TRBV23-1 qualifies as an ORF whose function is uncertain. The CDR3 sequence is 14 residues long. With 4 bases removed from V and 3 bases from J, the gap between germline ends came to 9 bases. The CDR3: CASSLYSHTGELFF. The CDR3 DNA reads TGCGCCAGCAGTCTTTACAGCCACACCGGGGAGCTGTTTTTT.

The chain uses TRBV30 and TRBJ2-4; 13 bases are shared with TRBD2. With V trimmed by 0 bases and J by 5 bases, 7 bases remained unmatched. Germline CDR1 and CDR2: GTSNPN and SVGIG (reference sequence). The CDR3 contains 17 residues. The CDR3 sequence is CAWSVQLAGGPENIQYF. In nucleotides, the CDR3 is TGTGCCTGGAGTGTACAACTAGCGGGAGGGCCGGAAAACATTCAGTACTTC.

This rearrangement joins TRBV6-6 to TRBJ2-7, with D perhaps TRBD1 (6 bases). Trimming took 6 bases from V and 2 from J, leaving 14 bases between them. CDR1 is MNHNY and CDR2 is SVGAGI in the germline V gene (reference sequence). The CDR3 consists of 14 residues. The chain's CDR3 is CASSLPQGPYEQYF. The CDR3, as DNA: TGTGCCAGCAGCCTCCCACAGGGCCCCTACGAGCAGTACTTC.

This chain connects TRBV27 to TRBJ2-5, with 15 nucleotides matching TRBD2. From germline, CDR1 is MNHEY and CDR2 SMNVEV (reference sequence). V dropped 5 bases and J dropped 7; count of bases not matched to a gene: 8. The CDR3 is 16 amino acids. CDR3 sequence (DNA): TGTGCCAGCAGTGCATGGACTAGCGGGAGGGCTGGGACCCAGTACTTC. Amino acids: CASSAWTSGRAGTQYF.

The chain combines TRBV5-1 with TRBJ2-1; 10 positions match TRBD2. The CDR3 contains 15 residues. Trimming took 4 bases from V and 4 from J; bases not matched to a gene: 5. Germline loops: CDR1 SGHRS, CDR2 YFSETQ. CDR3 loop: CASSIGTSAYNEQFF. The CDR3 DNA follows: TGCGCCAGCAGCATCGGGACTAGCGCATACAATGAGCAGTTCTTC.

V is TRBV5-5 and J is TRBJ2-2, with D possibly being TRBD1 (5 bases). This CDR3 is built from 17 residues. Germline values: CDR1 SGHKS, CDR2 YYEKEE (reference sequence). The V end lost 1 base, the J end lost 1 base, and 14 bases lay between the germline ends. The CDR3 region is CASSLYQGTGNTGELFF. The CDR3 DNA is TGTGCCAGCAGCTTGTACCAAGGTACAGGGAACACCGGGGAGCTGTTTTTT.

The genes are TRBV7-9 and TRBJ1-2, with D unclear. V shed 5 bases and J shed 2 bases, with 18 bases lying between them. The CDR3 loop spans 16 amino acids. Germline CDR1 is SEHNR and CDR2 is FQNEAQ (reference sequence). In DNA form, the CDR3 reads TGTGCCAGCAGCCTACCCAACTTCCCCTTCAACTATGGCTACACCTTC. Translating it yields CASSLPNFPFNYGYTF.

The chain uses TRBV30 and TRBJ1-1; unclear D gene. From germline, CDR1 is GTSNPN and CDR2 SVGIG (reference sequence). Trimming left V 6 bases short and J 4 bases short, with 12 bases between. The CDR3 loop spans 12 amino acids. The CDR3 DNA sequence: TGTGCCTGCCTCCGATTCAGCACTGAAGCTTTCTTT. Residues: CACLRFSTEAFF.

This clone was seen just once. The J gene is TRBJ2-1, the V gene TRBV5-1; TRBD2 might be the D (6 bases). Trimming removed 4 bases from V and 8 bases from J, with 16 bases in between. Germline V CDR1 and CDR2: SGHRS, YFSETQ. This CDR3 spans 14 amino acids. The CDR3 sequence: CASSLRDFAYEQFF. CDR3 coding DNA: TGCGCCAGCAGCCTCAGGGACTTCGCCTATGAGCAGTTCTTC.

This chain joins TRBV7-6 and TRBJ2-1; 9 nucleotides match TRBD2. This CDR3 is built from 15 residues. Germline V gives CDR1 SGHVS, CDR2 FNYEAQ. The V and J ends lost 4 bases and 2 bases, in that order; junction bases with no gene match: 3. The CDR3 here is CASSSSSGAYNEQFF. DNA for the CDR3: TGTGCCAGCAGCTCCTCTAGCGGGGCCTACAATGAGCAGTTCTTC.

V usage is TRBV11-2 and J usage is TRBJ2-7; 8 bases are shared with TRBD1. Trimming took 2 bases from V and 5 from J; bases not matched to a gene: 8. This CDR3 has 15 residues. The germline V gene has CDR1 SGHAT and CDR2 FQNNGV. In nucleotides, the CDR3 is TGTGCCAGCAGCTTAATCTCAGGGGGCCTGAACGAGCAGTACTTC. Amino acid sequence: CASSLISGGLNEQYF.

This chain joins TRBV5-1 and TRBJ1-1; 9 nucleotides match TRBD1. The junction had 7 bases not matched to a gene; V was cut back by 4 bases and J by 0 bases. The CDR3 is 16 amino acids. Germline lookup yields CDR1 SGHRS and CDR2 YFSETQ. Here the CDR3 DNA reads TGCGCCAGCAGCGAACAGGGGGCGCACCTGAACACTGAAGCTTTCTTT. Its protein product is CASSEQGAHLNTEAFF.

This chain joins TRBV5-8 and TRBJ1-1; TRBD1 matches at 7 bases. V shed 1 base and J 4 bases; nucleotides not matched to a gene: 4. CDR3 length equals 14 residues. Germline CDR1 reads SGHTS; CDR2 reads YDEGEE. The CDR3 spells CASSLRQGGTEAFF. DNA of the CDR3: TGTGCCAGCAGCTTGAGACAGGGCGGCACTGAAGCTTTCTTT. Based on the CDR3 plus reference TRBV5-8 and TRBJ1-1, the full variable domain is EAGVTQSPTHLIKTRGQQATLRCSPISGHTSVYWYQQALGLGLQFLLWYDEGEERNRGNFPPRFSGRQFPNYSSELNVNALELEDSALYLCASSLRQGGTEAFFGQGTRLTVV.

V usage is TRBV11-2 and J usage is TRBJ2-1, with TRBD2 matching over 9 bases. Losses at the gene ends were 3 bases for V and 6 bases for J; bases not matched to a gene: 6. This CDR3 comprises 15 residues. Germline V gene data show CDR1 as SGHAT and CDR2 as FQNNGV. This CDR3 reads CASSFLAGKGNEQFF. In DNA, the CDR3 is TGTGCCAGCAGCTTTCTAGCGGGGAAAGGCAATGAGCAGTTCTTC.